This passage covers 13 T cell receptor beta chains from one sample sequenced in a study of cytomegalovirus exposure and HLA in healthy donors. Using immunoSEQ multiplex PCR, the repertoire was profiled, and TCRdb retains in-frame clones only, with some absent. The repertoire holds roughly 60,000 clones, just under 95% seen once, with approximately 2.1% in the top ten. Sequenced sample: PBMCs. These receptors came from a young man in good health and CMV-seronegative.

The CDR3 DNA follows: TGCAGCGTTGAACCTCCCCGACTCCCCGATGAGCAGTTCTTC. Translating gives CSVEPPRLPDEQFF. This chain joins TRBV29-1 and TRBJ2-1; D is ambiguous. Trimming shortened V by 2 bases and J by 8 bases, and 16 bases separated the two germline ends. Germline-derived CDR1 and CDR2 are SQVTM and ANQGSEA. CDR3 size: 14 residues.

This chain connects TRBV6-5 to TRBJ2-7; 10 bases match TRBD1. The V and J ends lost 8 bases and 2 bases, in that order; junction bases with no gene match: 9. Germline CDR1 reads MNHEY; CDR2 reads SVGAGI. The CDR3 spans 15 residues. The CDR3 protein is CASATGGSVAYEQYF. CDR3 bases: TGTGCCAGCGCGACAGGGGGCTCGGTGGCCTACGAGCAGTACTTC.

The V call is TRBV28, the J call TRBJ2-7; 7 bases fit TRBD1. In germline, CDR1 is MDHEN, CDR2 SYDVKM. The CDR3 totals 13 residues. With V trimmed by 5 bases and J by 5 bases, 6 bases remained unmatched. CDR3 in amino acids: CASSRQGSNEQYF. The CDR3 DNA reads TGTGCCAGCAGTAGACAGGGTTCCAACGAGCAGTACTTC.

V is TRBV4-3 and J is TRBJ2-7, with D perhaps matching TRBD1 (6 bases). The CDR3 runs 13 residues. The V gene lost 3 bases and the J gene lost 1 base, with 7 bases spanning the gap. Germline assignment: CDR1 LGHNA and CDR2 YSLEER. CDR3 in amino acids: CASSQGTSYEQYF. CDR3 nucleotide sequence: TGCGCCAGCAGCCAGGGGACATCCTACGAGCAGTACTTC.

CDR3 nucleotides: TGCGCCAGCAGCCAAGGTGGTCACGGGAGGGGACAGACCCAGTACTTC. It codes for CASSQGGHGRGQTQYF. The V gene is TRBV4-1, the J gene TRBJ2-5; 8 bases line up with TRBD2. This CDR3 has 16 amino acids. The J segment lost 6 bases and the V segment lost 1 base, leaving 10 bases of the junction unmatched. The V gene's germline CDR1 is MGHRA and CDR2 YSYEKL.

The rearrangement uses TRBV7-9 and TRBJ2-1, with a tentative D call TRBD1 (6 bases). V was pared by 1 base and J by 1 base, with 14 bases between. Per germline, CDR1 SEHNR and CDR2 FQNEAQ (reference sequence). The length of the CDR3 is 17 residues. CDR3 protein: CASSLETGKGSYNEQFF. The CDR3 nucleotides read TGTGCCAGCAGCTTAGAGACAGGCAAGGGGTCCTACAATGAGCAGTTCTTC.

The rearrangement links TRBV6-5 to TRBJ2-1, with 11 bases identical to TRBD2. V shed 5 bases and J 3 bases; nucleotides not matched to a gene: 3. Germline V gene data show CDR1 as MNHEY and CDR2 as SVGAGI. The CDR3 is 15 amino acids. The CDR3 loop is CASSVTSGSYNEQFF. The DNA of the CDR3 is TGTGCCAGCAGTGTCACTAGCGGGAGCTACAATGAGCAGTTCTTC.

V and J are TRBV7-2 and TRBJ2-4; TRBD2 matches at 8 bases. With 4 bases clipped from V and 5 bases from J, the junction kept 13 bases outside the gene matches. There are 17 residues in the CDR3. Per germline, CDR1 SGHTA and CDR2 FQGNSA. This CDR3 is CASSSSWGGRKENIQYF. In nucleotides, the CDR3 is TGTGCCAGCAGCTCTTCATGGGGCGGGAGGAAAGAAAACATTCAGTACTTC.

The chain carries TRBV5-8 and TRBJ2-1, with D unclear. This CDR3 spans 15 amino acids. The germline V gene has CDR1 SGHTS and CDR2 YDEGEE. Trimming took off 0 bases at V and 0 bases at J, with 7 bases between the two ends. DNA for the CDR3: TGTGCCAGCAGCTTGGAACAGCACTCCTACAATGAGCAGTTCTTC. Residues: CASSLEQHSYNEQFF.

The chain carries TRBV6-1 and TRBJ1-5; no firm D call. The CDR3 loop spans 13 amino acids. Germline loops: CDR1 MNHNS, CDR2 SASEGT. Trimming took 2 bases from V and 7 from J, leaving 9 bases between them. The CDR3 is CASSETERQPQHF. CDR3 in DNA: TGTGCCAGCAGTGAAACTGAGCGCCAGCCCCAGCATTTT.

This clone showed up just a few times. This chain uses TRBV4-1 with TRBJ1-2; D call uncertain. CDR3 length: 14 residues. Trimming cost V 0 bases and J 4 bases, with 9 bases left between them. CDR1 is MGHRA and CDR2 is YSYEKL in the germline V gene. The CDR3 protein is CASSQDPGSYGYTF. DNA of the CDR3: TGCGCCAGCAGCCAAGACCCGGGTAGCTATGGCTACACCTTC.

On this clone itself: At one of its ends the junction is not consistent with the germline gene, which may arise from a read error. This chain joins TRBV5-4 and TRBJ2-5; possibly TRBD1 for D (6 bases). Per the germline V gene, CDR1 is SGHNT and CDR2 is YYREEE (reference sequence). The CDR3 sequence is 16 residues long. DNA of the CDR3: TGCGCCAGCAGCCAAAACGTCAGGGGTACCCAAGAGACCCAGTACTTC. It translates to CASSQNVRGTQETQYF. The variable domain in full, completed from reference TRBV5-4 and TRBJ2-5, reads ETGVTQSPTHLIKTRGQQVTLRCSSQSGHNTVSWYQQALGQGPQFIFQYYREEENGRGNFPPRFSGLQFPNYSSELNVNALELDDSALYLCASSQNVRGTQETQYFGPGTRLLVL.

The V call is TRBV18, the J call TRBJ1-1; 10 nucleotides agree with TRBD1. J gave up 6 bases and V 4 bases, and 2 bases lay outside the gene matches. The CDR3 has 13 residues. Germline CDR1 is KGHSH and CDR2 is LQKENI. The CDR3: CASSRDRGSEAFF. For the CDR3, the DNA is TGTGCCAGCTCACGGGACAGGGGATCTGAAGCTTTCTTT.